In this sample, the clone carrying this TCR beta chain turned up many times. Its antigen is currently unknown. This CDR3 has 13 residues. Germline trimming cut 3 bases from V and 7 bases from J; bases unmatched to any gene: 5. Germline V lookup: CDR1 SGHNT, CDR2 YYREEE (reference sequence). These data originate in a study of T cells after yellow fever vaccination. Background on the study: Researchers used SMART-Seq v4 Ultra Low Input to prepare fractions that had low cell numbers. The study, taken as a whole, reports: The booster saw the reappearance of most primary-vaccination clones (about 95% CD4, about 85% CD8). Repertoires sorted by FACS could include abundant clonotypes that are contaminants from the bulk population.

A 5'RACE template-switching step, the method used to make TCR cDNA, added a universal primer site and UMIs. Via MiXCR, TCRdb re-called the 5' RACE reads, giving one row per CDR3 protein. This table holds a few hundred thousand distinct CDR3 sequences, approximately 10% found once. The sample in question was PBMCs, obtained on the day of the first yellow fever vaccination. This chain uses TRBV5-4 with TRBJ1-2; the match to TRBD1 covers 8 bases. The source of this sequence is a man in his late teens or twenties who received the YFV17D yellow fever vaccine. For the CDR3, the DNA is TGTGCCAGCAGCTCGACAGGGGTTTTTGGCTACACCTTC. Translated, it gives CASSSTGVFGYTF.